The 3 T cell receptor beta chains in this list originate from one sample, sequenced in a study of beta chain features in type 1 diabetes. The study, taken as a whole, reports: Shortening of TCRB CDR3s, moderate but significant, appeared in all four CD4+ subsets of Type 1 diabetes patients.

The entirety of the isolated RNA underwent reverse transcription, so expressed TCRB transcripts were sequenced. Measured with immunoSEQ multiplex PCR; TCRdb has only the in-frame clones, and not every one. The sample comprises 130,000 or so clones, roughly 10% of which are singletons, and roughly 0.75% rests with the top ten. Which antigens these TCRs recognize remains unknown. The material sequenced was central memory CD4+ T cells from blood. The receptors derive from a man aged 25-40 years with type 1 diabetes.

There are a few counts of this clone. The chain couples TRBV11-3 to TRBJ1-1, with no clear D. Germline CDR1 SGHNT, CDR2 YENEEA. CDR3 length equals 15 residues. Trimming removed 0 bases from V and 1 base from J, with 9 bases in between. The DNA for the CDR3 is TGTGCCAGCAGCTTAGATTCACAGAAGAACACTGAAGCTTTCTTT. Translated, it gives CASSLDSQKNTEAFF.

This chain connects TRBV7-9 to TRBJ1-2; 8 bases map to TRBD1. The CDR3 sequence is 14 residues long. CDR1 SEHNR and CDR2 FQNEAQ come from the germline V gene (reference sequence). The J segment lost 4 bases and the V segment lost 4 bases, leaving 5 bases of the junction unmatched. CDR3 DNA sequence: TGTGCCAGCAGCTCCCCCGGGACAGGCTATGGCTACACCTTC. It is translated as CASSSPGTGYGYTF.

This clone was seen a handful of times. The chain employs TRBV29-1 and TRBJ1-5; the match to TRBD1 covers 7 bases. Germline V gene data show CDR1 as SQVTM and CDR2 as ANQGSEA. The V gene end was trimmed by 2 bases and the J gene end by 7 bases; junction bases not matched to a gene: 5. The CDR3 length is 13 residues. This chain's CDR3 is CSVEQGVGQPQHF. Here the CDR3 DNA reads TGCAGCGTTGAACAGGGGGTAGGGCAGCCCCAGCATTTT.